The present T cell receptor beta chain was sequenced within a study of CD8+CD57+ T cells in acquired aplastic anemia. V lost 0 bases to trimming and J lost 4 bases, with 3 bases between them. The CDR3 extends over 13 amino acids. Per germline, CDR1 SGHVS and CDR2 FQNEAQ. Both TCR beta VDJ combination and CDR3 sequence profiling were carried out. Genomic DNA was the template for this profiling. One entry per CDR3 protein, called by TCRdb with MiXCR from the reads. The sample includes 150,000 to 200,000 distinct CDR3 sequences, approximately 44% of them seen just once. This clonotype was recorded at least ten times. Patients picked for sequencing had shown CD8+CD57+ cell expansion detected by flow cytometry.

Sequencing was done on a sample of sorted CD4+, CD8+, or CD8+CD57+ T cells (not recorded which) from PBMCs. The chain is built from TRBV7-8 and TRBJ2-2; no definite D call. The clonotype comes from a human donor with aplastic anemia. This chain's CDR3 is CASSLAGTGELFF. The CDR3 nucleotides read TGTGCCAGCAGCTTAGCGGGCACCGGGGAGCTGTTTTTT.